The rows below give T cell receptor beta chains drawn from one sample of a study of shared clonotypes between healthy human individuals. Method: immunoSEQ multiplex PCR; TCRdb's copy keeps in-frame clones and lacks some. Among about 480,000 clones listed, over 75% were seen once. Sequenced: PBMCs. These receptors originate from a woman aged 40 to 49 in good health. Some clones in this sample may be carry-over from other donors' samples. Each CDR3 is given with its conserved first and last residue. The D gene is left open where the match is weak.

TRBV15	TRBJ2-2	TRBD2	CATRPGLADTGELFF
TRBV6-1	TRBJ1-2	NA	CASSDHQAHGYTF
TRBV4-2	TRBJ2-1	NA	CASSQGQTRTDEQFF
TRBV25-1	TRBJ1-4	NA	CASSAVATNEKLFF
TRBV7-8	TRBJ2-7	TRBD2	CASSRAGEYYEQYF
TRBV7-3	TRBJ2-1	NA	CASSLSGAVGDEQFF
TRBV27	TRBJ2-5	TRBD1	CASSFWDRGLETQYF
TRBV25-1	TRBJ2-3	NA	CASSLLADTQYF
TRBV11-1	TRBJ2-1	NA	CASSPRRHSGVALLYEQFF
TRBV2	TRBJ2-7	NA	CASGGSGLYEQYF
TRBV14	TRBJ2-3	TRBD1	CASSQHRGQRDTQYF
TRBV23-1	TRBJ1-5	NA	CASSRLSGPSGKGNQPQHF
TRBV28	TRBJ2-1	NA	CASSFLVTKQFF
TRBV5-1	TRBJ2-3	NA	CASSLATSTDTQYF
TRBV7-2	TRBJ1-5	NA	CASSGQSGGNQPQHF
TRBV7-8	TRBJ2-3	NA	CASSLVSASDTQYF
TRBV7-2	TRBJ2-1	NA	CASSLLAGQRYEQFF
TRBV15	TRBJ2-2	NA	CATSRDYNTGELFF
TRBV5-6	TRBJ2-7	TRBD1	CASSFLQGGGYEQYF
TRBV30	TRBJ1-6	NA	CAWKGPPTHSPLHF
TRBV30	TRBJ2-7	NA	CAWSALGPSSYEQYF
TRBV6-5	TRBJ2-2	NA	CASRVSGGATGELFF
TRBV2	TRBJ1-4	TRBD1	CASSEALRGREKLFF
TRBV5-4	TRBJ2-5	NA	CASSPGGLRVGETQYF
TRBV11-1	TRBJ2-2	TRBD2	CASSPVAGVKSGELFF
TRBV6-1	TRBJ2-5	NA	CASSEAGGVQETQYF
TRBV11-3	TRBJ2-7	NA	CASSDLTREQYF
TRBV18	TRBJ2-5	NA	CASSPPNAETQYF
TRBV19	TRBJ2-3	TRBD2	CATSTSGISDTQYF
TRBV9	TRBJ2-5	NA	CASSPTRIQETQYF
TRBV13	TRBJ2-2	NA	CASSLGSGQSNTGELFF
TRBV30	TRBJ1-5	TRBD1	CAWSMGQGNQPQHF
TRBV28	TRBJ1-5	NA	CASSLGLRHHTLDQPQHF
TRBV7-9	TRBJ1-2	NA	CATDRWGILYGYTF
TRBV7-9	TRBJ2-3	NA	CASSSGPSGDTQYF
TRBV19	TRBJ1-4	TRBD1	CASSADREKLFF
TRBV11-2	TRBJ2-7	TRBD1	CASSWGTGRYEQYF
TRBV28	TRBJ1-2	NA	CASSLLTNLRNYGYTF
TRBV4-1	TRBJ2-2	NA	CASSPPESPTGELFF
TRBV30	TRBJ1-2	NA	CAWRKDENYGYTF
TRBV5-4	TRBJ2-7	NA	CASSLGGISYEQYF
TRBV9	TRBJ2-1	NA	CASSVATGTPGYEQFF
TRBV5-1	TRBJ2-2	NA	CASSLRNTGELFF
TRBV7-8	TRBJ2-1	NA	CASSLSRRTKYNEQFF
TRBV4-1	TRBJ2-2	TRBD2	CASSQVNSGRARTGELFF
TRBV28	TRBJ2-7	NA	CASSIPGSSYEQYF
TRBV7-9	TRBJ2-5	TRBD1	CASSAPGTAGLDQYF
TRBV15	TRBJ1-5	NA	CATSRDLSADLTQHF